One sample yielded the 24 T cell receptor beta chains listed below, sequenced in a study of CD8+CD57+ T cells in acquired aplastic anemia. Researchers used genomic DNA as the template to profile TCR beta VDJ and CDR3. TCRdb reprocessed the reads via MiXCR and lists one record per CDR3 protein. This sample has approximately 170,000 distinct CDR3 sequences, with roughly 50% found just once. By flow cytometry, patients selected for sequencing had shown an expansion of CD8+CD57+ cells. Sequencing input: sorted CD4+, CD8+, or CD8+CD57+ T cells (not recorded which) from PBMCs. These receptors were taken from a human donor with aplastic anemia.

This clonotype was seen many times. This rearrangement joins TRBV6-2 or TRBV6-3 to TRBJ1-1; TRBD1 aligns across 7 bases. The germline gives CDR1 MNHEY, CDR2 SVGEGT. This CDR3 is 13 amino acids long. V shed 7 bases and J 4 bases; nucleotides not matched to a gene: 6. CDR3: CASIEGAGTEAFF. Written as DNA, the CDR3 is TGTGCCAGCATAGAGGGGGCAGGCACTGAAGCTTTCTTT.

This sequence joins TRBV25-1 and TRBJ2-5; 8 positions match TRBD1. The germline V gene has CDR1 MGHDK and CDR2 SYGVNS. V was clipped by 10 bases and J by 1 base; unmatched bases: 5. The CDR3 consists of 13 residues. CDR3: CATRDRSQETQYF. CDR3 nucleotide sequence: TGTGCCACCCGGGACAGGTCCCAAGAGACCCAGTACTTC.

This chain connects TRBV15 to TRBJ1-3; D might be TRBD1 (5 bases). Germline V gene lookup returns CDR1 LNHNV and CDR2 YYDKDF (reference sequence). Trimming left V 1 base short and J 2 bases short, with 9 bases between. There are 15 residues in the CDR3. As DNA, the CDR3 is TGTGCCACCAGCAGAGGGTCAGGGCCTGGAAACACCATATATTTT. Translation: CATSRGSGPGNTIYF.

The V call is TRBV2, the J call TRBJ1-5, with no clear D. Trimming took off 5 bases at V and 2 bases at J, with 10 bases between the two ends. The CDR3 totals 14 residues. Germline assignment: CDR1 SNHLY and CDR2 FYNNEI. The CDR3 protein is CASSSEGGNQPQHF. The CDR3 region has the DNA TGTGCCAGCAGTTCGGAGGGAGGCAATCAGCCCCAGCATTTT. The whole variable domain, filled in from reference TRBV2 and TRBJ1-5, reads EPEVTQTPSHQVTQMGQEVILRCVPISNHLYFYWYRQILGQKVEFLVSFYNNEISEKSEIFDDQFSVERPDGSNFTLKIRSTKLEDSAMYFCASSSEGGNQPQHFGDGTRLSIL.

The chain employs TRBV11-2 and TRBJ1-5; TRBD1 is a possible D gene (6 bases). The CDR3 runs to 17 residues. V was cut by 1 base and J by 0 bases, with 13 bases left in between. CDR1 and CDR2 (germline): SGHAT, FQNNGV. The DNA for the CDR3 is TGTGCCAGCAGCTTAGGGGTAGGGGGAGATAGCAATCAGCCCCAGCATTTT. As protein: CASSLGVGGDSNQPQHF.

This clonotype has at least ten counts. The gene calls are TRBV9 and TRBJ1-6, with D possibly TRBD1 on 5 matching bases. CDR3 size: 18 residues. Germline CDR1 and CDR2: SGDLS and YYNGEE. V lost 3 bases, J lost 5 bases, and 21 bases lay in between. The chain's CDR3 is CASSATPGTGVNNSPLHF. The DNA of the CDR3 is TGTGCCAGCAGCGCAACTCCCGGGACTGGGGTAAATAATTCACCCCTCCACTTT.

The V and J genes are TRBV19 and TRBJ1-5; D perhaps matches TRBD1 (5 bases). Looked up from germline, CDR1 is LNHDA and CDR2 is SQIVND (reference sequence). The CDR3 spans 13 residues. Trimming left V 10 bases short and J 2 bases short, with 12 bases between. CDR3 residues: CATNWGGNQPQHF. Here the CDR3 DNA reads TGTGCCACCAATTGGGGGGGCAATCAGCCCCAGCATTTT.

The chain links TRBV25-1 to TRBJ2-2; the match to TRBD2 covers 11 bases. The CDR3 is made up of 17 amino acids. Germline-derived CDR1 and CDR2 are MGHDK and SYGVNS. The V gene end was trimmed by 4 bases and the J gene end by 4 bases; junction bases not matched to a gene: 8. CDR3 sequence reads: CASSGQTSGIVTGELFF. The CDR3, as DNA: TGTGCCAGCAGTGGGCAGACTAGCGGGATAGTCACCGGGGAGCTGTTTTTT.

This clonotype is a singleton in its sample. V usage is TRBV7-2 and J usage is TRBJ1-2; a weak D match, TRBD1 (6 bases). The V and J ends lost 5 bases and 5 bases respectively, with 12 bases between them. The CDR3 spans 13 residues. Per germline, CDR1 SGHTA and CDR2 FQGNSA. The CDR3 region is CASSVWTAYGYTF. The CDR3 DNA follows: TGTGCCAGCAGCGTTTGGACAGCTTATGGCTACACCTTC.

The table lists this clonotype with a few counts. The chain carries TRBV30 and TRBJ1-3, with D unclear. In germline, CDR1 is GTSNPN, CDR2 SVGIG (reference sequence). This CDR3 spans 14 amino acids. Trimming took 1 base from V and 2 from J, leaving 9 bases between them. The CDR3 bases are TGTGCCTGGAGTGGAGGGATCCCTGGAAACACCATATATTTT. Translation: CAWSGGIPGNTIYF.

This clonotype showed up many times. The chain recombines TRBV11-3 with TRBJ2-1, with D tentatively TRBD2 (5 bases). The CDR3 totals 12 residues. Trimming took off 2 bases at V and 6 bases at J, with 5 bases between the two ends. Per the germline V gene, CDR1 is SGHNT and CDR2 is YENEEA. CDR3 sequence reads: CASSLLANEQFF. The CDR3 coding sequence is TGTGCCAGCAGCTTACTAGCCAATGAGCAGTTCTTC. The full variable domain, its missing parts supplied by reference TRBV11-3 and TRBJ2-1, is EAGVVQSPRYKIIEKKQPVAFWCNPISGHNTLYWYLQNLGQGPELLIRYENEEAVDDSQLPKDRFSAERLKGVDSTLKIQPAELGDSAVYLCASSLLANEQFFGPGTRLTVL.

This clonotype occurred many times. In DNA form, the CDR3 reads TGTGCCAGTAGTATCAGACTAGCGGGGGGCACGAACACCGGGGAGCTGTTTTTT. The encoded protein is CASSIRLAGGTNTGELFF. The gene calls are TRBV19 and TRBJ2-2, with 13 bases identical to TRBD2. Germline V gene sequence: CDR1 LNHDA, CDR2 SQIVND (reference sequence). Trimming took 3 bases from V and 0 from J; bases not matched to a gene: 4. The CDR3 length is 18 residues.

This sequence joins TRBV19 and TRBJ1-6; 7 bases line up with TRBD1. V gave up 8 bases and J gave up 9 bases; unmatched junction bases: 7. The germline gives CDR1 LNHDA, CDR2 SQIVND (reference sequence). CDR3 size: 13 residues. This chain's CDR3 is CASGDSRSSPLHF. CDR3 sequence (DNA): TGTGCCAGTGGGGACAGCAGAAGTTCACCCCTCCACTTT.

This clonotype has a handful of counts. This chain connects TRBV24-1 to TRBJ2-1; weak D call: TRBD1 (5 bases). From germline, CDR1 is KGHDR and CDR2 SFDVKD. The V gene lost 4 bases and the J gene lost 9 bases, with 15 bases spanning the gap. The CDR3 loop spans 14 amino acids. CDR3 DNA sequence: TGTGCCACCAGTGACCAGGGATCGTCTGGTGAGCAGTTCTTC. Translating it yields CATSDQGSSGEQFF.

The chain recombines TRBV20-1 with TRBJ1-3, with 10 positions matching TRBD1. Per germline, CDR1 DFQATT and CDR2 SNEGSKA (reference sequence). The CDR3 spans 14 residues. V was clipped by 5 bases and J by 5 bases; unmatched bases: 6. The CDR3 protein is CSAFQTGGRNTIYF. CDR3 bases: TGCAGTGCTTTCCAGACAGGGGGCAGAAACACCATATATTTT.

There are a few counts of this clonotype. The rearrangement uses TRBV5-1 and TRBJ2-3; 9 nucleotides line up with TRBD2. The length of the CDR3 is 17 residues. The V and J ends lost 1 base and 8 bases, in that order; junction bases with no gene match: 14. The V gene's germline CDR1 is SGHRS and CDR2 YFSETQ. CDR3 DNA sequence: TGCGCCAGCAGCTTGCGGCCAGCGGGGGGCCCGCAGGGTACGCAGTATTTT. Translated, it gives CASSLRPAGGPQGTQYF.

This chain connects TRBV10-1 to TRBJ2-7; unclear D gene. This CDR3 has 12 amino acids. With 0 bases removed from V and 3 bases from J, the gap between germline ends came to 3 bases. Germline values: CDR1 WNHNN, CDR2 SYGVQD (reference sequence). Here the CDR3 DNA reads TGCGCCAGCAGTGAGTCGGACTACGAGCAGTACTTC. Residues: CASSESDYEQYF.

This clonotype was recorded many times. The J gene is TRBJ2-5, the V gene TRBV20-1; 9 bases line up with TRBD1. Trimming at V came to 3 bases and at J to 5 bases, leaving 7 bases not matched to a gene. The length of the CDR3 is 14 residues. Germline assignment: CDR1 DFQATT and CDR2 SNEGSKA (reference sequence). This CDR3 is CSASHGTGRETQYF. As DNA, the CDR3 is TGCAGTGCTAGTCACGGGACAGGGCGGGAGACCCAGTACTTC.

A word on this clonotype: Relative to the germline gene, one junction end is altered; a read error may explain this. The chain uses TRBV19 and TRBJ1-1; D gene ambiguous. The CDR3 covers 13 residues. CDR1 and CDR2 from the germline V gene are LNHDA and SQIVND (reference sequence). The DNA for the CDR3 is TGTGCCAGCAGAGTTAGCGTAAGCACTGAAGCCTTCTTT. It codes for CASRVSVSTEAFF.

The table lists this clonotype with many counts. Here the CDR3 DNA reads TGTGCCAGCAGTGAATCGGGGCAGGGTTATGGCTACACCTTC. Protein sequence: CASSESGQGYGYTF. This chain joins TRBV25-1 and TRBJ1-2; tentatively, D is TRBD1 (5 bases). The V gene lost 1 base and the J gene lost 5 bases, with 11 bases spanning the gap. Germline-derived CDR1 and CDR2 are MGHDK and SYGVNS. CDR3 length: 14 amino acids.

This clonotype was detected many times. J is TRBJ2-3 and V is TRBV11-2; 9 bases are shared with TRBD2. CDR1 SGHAT and CDR2 FQNNGV come from the germline V gene. This CDR3 contains 15 residues. V was clipped by 2 bases and J by 1 base; unmatched bases: 1. The CDR3 is CASSLRTSGTDTQYF. The CDR3 region has the DNA TGTGCCAGCAGCTTAAGGACTAGCGGCACAGATACGCAGTATTTT.

A word on this clonotype: This clone may be a read error of a much larger clone one base away. The final CDR3 position lacks the conserved phenylalanine or tryptophan, pointing to a likely read error. The chain uses TRBV12-3 or TRBV12-4 and TRBJ1-1, with 7 bases that match TRBD1. The CDR3 length is 13 residues. Trimming removed 4 bases from V and 7 bases from J; junction bases left unmatched: 6. CDR3 amino acids: CASSYAQGDEAFS. The CDR3 DNA is TGTGCCAGCAGTTACGCCCAGGGGGATGAAGCTTTCTCT.

This clonotype has ten or more counts. The chain has TRBV5-8 and TRBJ1-1; 8 nucleotides line up with TRBD1. V lost 4 bases to trimming and J lost 1 base; unmatched junction nucleotides: 6. From germline, CDR1 is SGHTS and CDR2 YDEGEE. This CDR3 has 15 residues. The CDR3 DNA sequence: TGTGCCAGCAGCCCGGACAGGGAGCGGAACACTGAAGCTTTCTTT. This sequence encodes CASSPDRERNTEAFF.

V and J are TRBV7-4 and TRBJ1-5; D unclear. The length of the CDR3 is 13 residues. Germline V CDR1 and CDR2: SGHVT, SQSDAQ. V was clipped by 2 bases and J by 7 bases, with 9 bases between them. The CDR3 sequence is CASSLLEAQPQHF. The DNA for the CDR3 is TGTGCCAGCAGCTTATTGGAGGCGCAGCCCCAGCATTTT.